These 32 T cell receptor beta chains originate from one sample sequenced in a study of T cells in Graves' hyperthyroidism and ophthalmopathy. Amplified TCR beta CDR3 regions derived from RNA transcripts. The HTBI primer set was used in a first-round RT-PCR of the TCR CDR3. MiXCR, run by TCRdb on the multiplex PCR reads, gives a single entry per CDR3 protein. The sample shows about 640,000 distinct CDR3 sequences, about a fifth of them seen only once. Specimen: blood. These TCRs come from a man aged 25-40 years with Graves' ophthalmopathy.

This clonotype was picked up a small number of times. The junction does not match germline at one end; this may be a read error. The CDR3 coding sequence is TGTGCCTGCAGGGTAGCGGGCACAGATACGCAGTATTTT. Encoded protein: CACRVAGTDTQYF. V and J are TRBV6-1 and TRBJ2-3; a weak D match, TRBD2 (6 bases). The CDR3 has 13 amino acids. Germline V lookup: CDR1 MNHNS, CDR2 SASEGT.

This clonotype occurred many times. The chain carries TRBV12-3 or TRBV12-4 and TRBJ1-5; perhaps TRBD1 as D (6 bases). CDR3 length equals 17 residues. V was cut by 5 bases and J by 3 bases, with 20 bases left in between. The CDR3 loop is CASSLSSGPGANQPQHF. The CDR3 nucleotides are TGTGCCAGCAGTCTTAGTTCCGGGCCAGGGGCCAATCAGCCCCAGCATTTT.

This clonotype was seen at least ten times. The V gene is TRBV30, the J gene TRBJ2-7, with a tentative D call TRBD2 (6 bases). V was clipped by 4 bases and J by 2 bases, with 12 bases between them. There are 13 residues in the CDR3. Per the germline V gene, CDR1 is GTSNPN and CDR2 is SVGIG (reference sequence). CDR3 residues: CAWTRWGAYEQYF. The CDR3 DNA reads TGTGCCTGGACACGCTGGGGGGCCTACGAGCAGTACTTC.

This clonotype was seen a handful of times. The chain joins TRBV27 to TRBJ2-2, with 11 bases identical to TRBD1. The germline V gene has CDR1 MNHEY and CDR2 SMNVEV (reference sequence). Trimming cost V 6 bases and J 11 bases; bases outside gene matches: 11. There are 15 residues in the CDR3. The CDR3 DNA reads as TGTGCCAGCAGCCCACCGGGACAGGGGGTAGGAGAGCTGTTTTTT. It translates to CASSPPGQGVGELFF.

This clonotype has only one observation. A much bigger clone sits one base away, suggesting this may be a read error. This chain uses TRBV11-2 with TRBJ1-1; D gene unclear. Germline CDR1 reads SGHAT; CDR2 reads FQNNGV. The CDR3 spans 14 residues. The V end was cut by 7 bases, the J end by 1 base, with 13 bases between. In DNA form, the CDR3 reads TGTGCCAGCAATCCGGAGACGGGGAACACTGAAGCTTTCTTT. It is translated as CASNPETGNTEAFF.

The V call is TRBV9, the J call TRBJ1-1; D not certain. V lost 0 bases and J lost 4, with 10 bases in between. CDR1 is SGDLS and CDR2 is YYNGEE in the germline V gene. There are 14 residues in the CDR3. The CDR3: CASSVDVRSTEAFF. CDR3 nucleotides: TGTGCCAGCAGCGTAGACGTGAGGTCCACTGAAGCTTTCTTT.

The chain joins TRBV5-1 to TRBJ1-4; TRBD1 agrees at 8 bases. CDR3 length equals 14 residues. V lost 4 bases and J lost 9; bases outside the gene matches: 8. The germline gives CDR1 SGHRS, CDR2 YFSETQ. CDR3 amino acids: CASSPGGQGKKLFF. Written as DNA, the CDR3 is TGCGCCAGCAGCCCAGGGGGCCAGGGTAAAAAACTGTTTTTT. The entire variable domain, with the rest obtained from reference TRBV5-1 and TRBJ1-4, is as follows: KAGVTQTPRYLIKTRGQQVTLSCSPISGHRSVSWYQQTPGQGLQFLFEYFSETQRNKGNFPGRFSGRQFSNSRSEMNVSTLELGDSALYLCASSPGGQGKKLFFGSGTQLSVL.

This clonotype was seen many times. The CDR3: CASKDPEANEKLFF. CDR3 nucleotide sequence: TGTGCCAGCAAAGACCCTGAGGCTAATGAAAAACTGTTTTTT. This chain uses TRBV2 with TRBJ1-4; unclear D gene. V was cut by 7 bases and J by 3 bases, with 12 bases left in between. Germline-derived CDR1 and CDR2 are SNHLY and FYNNEI. The CDR3 has 14 residues.

This clonotype was counted many times. The chain uses TRBV6-1 and TRBJ2-5, with 11 bases aligning to TRBD2. The CDR3 is 14 amino acids. The germline V gene has CDR1 MNHNS and CDR2 SASEGT. V shed 5 bases, J shed 5 bases, and the junction held 4 bases outside the gene matches. The CDR3 here is CASSRLAGTETQYF. For the CDR3, the DNA is TGTGCCAGCAGTCGACTAGCGGGAACCGAGACCCAGTACTTC.

This clonotype appeared a single time. One junction end disagrees with the germline gene, perhaps due to a read error. The rearrangement joins TRBV19 to TRBJ1-2; D is ambiguous. The CDR3 consists of 11 residues. Per the germline V gene, CDR1 is LNHDA and CDR2 is SQIVND (reference sequence). Here the CDR3 reads CAGSIAYGYTF. As DNA, the CDR3 is TGTGCCGGTAGTATCGCCTATGGCTACACCTTC.

This sequence joins TRBV3-1 and TRBJ2-7, with TRBD2 matching over 9 bases. Germline V gene sequence: CDR1 LGHDT, CDR2 YNNKEL (reference sequence). V was clipped by 1 base and J by 0 bases; unmatched bases: 4. This CDR3 comprises 16 residues. CDR3 in amino acids: CASSQGSGSFSYEQYF. The DNA of the CDR3 is TGTGCCAGCAGCCAAGGTAGCGGGAGTTTCTCCTACGAGCAGTACTTC.

This clonotype showed up just a few times. The rearrangement uses TRBV6-1 and TRBJ1-5; D call uncertain. The CDR3 consists of 12 residues. Per germline, CDR1 MNHNS and CDR2 SASEGT. V dropped 5 bases and J dropped 5 bases, with 7 bases sitting between them. This CDR3 is CASSFQDQPQHF. The CDR3 DNA reads as TGTGCCAGCAGTTTTCAGGATCAGCCCCAGCATTTT.

This clonotype appeared many times. The V call is TRBV28, the J call TRBJ2-7, with 8 bases lining up with TRBD1. This CDR3 comprises 13 residues. V trimming: 3 bases; J trimming: 9 bases; junction bases outside the gene matches: 7. Per the germline V gene, CDR1 is MDHEN and CDR2 is SYDVKM. The CDR3 spells CASSFRDRGVQYF. CDR3 sequence (DNA): TGTGCCAGCAGTTTTAGAGACAGGGGTGTGCAGTACTTC.

This clonotype was detected ten times or more. The chain is built from TRBV3-1 and TRBJ2-5, with 8 bases lining up with TRBD2. The CDR3 sequence is 14 residues long. V shed 1 base, J shed 4 bases, and the junction held 2 bases outside the gene matches. Germline lookup yields CDR1 LGHDT and CDR2 YNNKEL (reference sequence). In nucleotides, the CDR3 is TGTGCCAGCAGCCAAGCGGGAGGGAGAGAGACCCAGTACTTC. Protein product: CASSQAGGRETQYF.

This clonotype was picked up a small number of times. The chain has TRBV27 and TRBJ1-5; 8 nucleotides agree with TRBD1. J gave up 4 bases and V 7 bases, and 3 bases lay outside the gene matches. The CDR3 sequence is 13 residues long. Germline CDR1 reads MNHEY; CDR2 reads SMNVEV (reference sequence). This CDR3 is CASNRQGNQPQHF. CDR3 DNA: TGTGCCAGCAACAGACAGGGGAATCAGCCCCAGCATTTT.

The V and J genes are TRBV7-2 and TRBJ2-3, with D hard to call. The length of the CDR3 is 14 residues. Trimming removed 5 bases from V and 6 bases from J, with 15 bases in between. CDR1 is SGHTA and CDR2 is FQGNSA in the germline V gene. The CDR3: CASSPWMGSDTQYF. The CDR3 nucleotides read TGTGCCAGCAGCCCATGGATGGGCTCCGATACGCAGTATTTT. Complete variable domain (other parts from reference TRBV7-2 and TRBJ2-3): GAGVSQSPSNKVTEKGKDVELRCDPISGHTALYWYRQSLGQGLEFLIYFQGNSAPDKSGLPSDRFSAERTGGSVSTLTIQRTQQEDSAVYLCASSPWMGSDTQYFGPGTRLTVL.

This clonotype was detected only a few times. The chain links TRBV10-1 to TRBJ2-1; D gene unclear. The CDR3 is made up of 14 amino acids. V was shortened by 1 base and J by 7 bases, with 11 bases between the two germline ends. In germline, CDR1 is WNHNN, CDR2 SYGVQD (reference sequence). This chain's CDR3 is CASSEYAVGNEQFF. In DNA form, the CDR3 reads TGCGCCAGCAGTGAGTACGCGGTGGGGAATGAGCAGTTCTTC.

A few counts support this clonotype. This chain links TRBV7-9 with TRBJ2-3, with 12 bases fitting TRBD2. CDR3 length: 18 residues. V shed 5 bases, J shed 1 base, and the junction held 10 bases outside the gene matches. Looked up from germline, CDR1 is SEHNR and CDR2 is FQNEAQ (reference sequence). In nucleotides, the CDR3 is TGTGCCAGCAGCCCCTTCCTGAGACTAGCGGGAGGCACAGATACGCAGTATTTT. Protein sequence: CASSPFLRLAGGTDTQYF.

This clonotype was seen only a few times. The CDR3 here is CSVEDGLSGSYIGGELFF. The DNA of the CDR3 is TGCAGCGTTGAAGACGGGTTAAGCGGGAGCTATATAGGCGGGGAGCTGTTTTTT. The J gene is TRBJ2-2, the V gene TRBV29-1; 8 bases are a match to TRBD2. Germline assignment: CDR1 SQVTM and CDR2 ANQGSEA. With 0 bases clipped from V and 7 bases from J, the junction kept 16 bases outside the gene matches. This CDR3 is built from 18 residues.

As regards this clonotype: A clone one base away is much larger, so this may be a read error. The missing conserved phenylalanine or tryptophan at the end of this CDR3 makes a read error likely. The CDR3 DNA is TGTGCCAGCAGCTTAAACGCGGGAGTGGAGACCCAGTACCTC. The encoded protein is CASSLNAGVETQYL. The chain has TRBV7-2 and TRBJ2-5; TRBD2 agrees at 7 bases. With V trimmed by 2 bases and J by 5 bases, 5 bases remained unmatched. CDR3 length: 14 residues. Germline CDR1 is SGHTA and CDR2 is FQGNSA.

This sequence joins TRBV2 and TRBJ2-3; D is unclear. Germline CDR1 SNHLY, CDR2 FYNNEI. V lost 0 bases and J 3 bases, leaving 13 bases between the germline ends. The CDR3 has 16 residues. The CDR3 DNA reads as TGTGCCAGCAGTGAAGCCGGATTCCGGGCTACAGATACGCAGTATTTT. Its translation: CASSEAGFRATDTQYF.

This clonotype has more than one count but fewer than ten. The chain links TRBV5-1 to TRBJ2-7; 10 bases map to TRBD2. CDR1 and CDR2 from the germline V gene are SGHRS and YFSETQ. This CDR3 is 14 amino acids long. Germline trimming cut 2 bases from V and 7 bases from J; bases unmatched to any gene: 6. CDR3 protein: CASSFSGTSEEQYF. Here the CDR3 DNA reads TGCGCCAGCAGCTTTTCCGGGACTAGCGAAGAGCAGTACTTC. Together with reference TRBV5-1 and TRBJ2-7, the CDR3 gives the full variable domain: KAGVTQTPRYLIKTRGQQVTLSCSPISGHRSVSWYQQTPGQGLQFLFEYFSETQRNKGNFPGRFSGRQFSNSRSEMNVSTLELGDSALYLCASSFSGTSEEQYFGPGTRLTVT.

The J gene is TRBJ2-1, the V gene TRBV11-1; TRBD2 is a possible D gene (5 bases). Trimming took off 1 base at V and 10 bases at J, with 11 bases between the two ends. The CDR3 runs to 13 residues. Germline values: CDR1 SGHAT, CDR2 FQDESV (reference sequence). CDR3 DNA sequence: TGTGCCAGCAGCTTAGTCCCCCAGCGGGAGCAGTTCTTC. Its translation is CASSLVPQREQFF.

The chain recombines TRBV2 with TRBJ2-1; D is unclear. CDR1 is SNHLY, CDR2 FYNNEI, per germline. The CDR3 has 10 amino acids. V was clipped by 6 bases and J by 10 bases, with 7 bases between them. The CDR3 DNA reads as TGTGCCAGCAGCAATTGGGAGCAGTTCTTC. Translating gives CASSNWEQFF.

This clonotype was seen at least ten times. The J gene is TRBJ1-1, the V gene TRBV11-2; a possible D gene is TRBD1 (5 bases). Germline V gene sequence: CDR1 SGHAT, CDR2 FQNNGV. Trimming cost V 1 base and J 3 bases, with 9 bases left between them. The CDR3 loop spans 14 amino acids. The CDR3 DNA follows: TGTGCCAGCAGCTTAGTAGCGGGGCACACTGAAGCTTTCTTT. Translating it yields CASSLVAGHTEAFF.

DNA of the CDR3: TGTGCCAGCAGCCACTTGGGGAGGGCTGAATACGAGCAGTACTTC. It specifies CASSHLGRAEYEQYF. The chain employs TRBV7-9 and TRBJ2-7, with 7 bases that match TRBD2. The germline V gene encodes CDR1 SEHNR and CDR2 FQNEAQ (reference sequence). CDR3 size: 15 residues. V was pared by 5 bases and J by 4 bases, with 11 bases of the junction left unmatched.

The V call is TRBV6-1, the J call TRBJ2-7; possible D gene TRBD1, 7 bases. V lost 8 bases, J lost 5 bases, and 19 bases lay in between. The CDR3 runs 14 residues. CDR1 MNHNS and CDR2 SASEGT come from the germline V gene. In DNA, the CDR3 is TGTGCCAGCGGCCGGGGGACAGCTCCTAACGAGCAGTACTTC. Its translation is CASGRGTAPNEQYF.

This clonotype was seen a few times. The CDR3 loop reads CASSNIPTNEQFF. CDR3 nucleotides: TGTGCCAGCAGCAACATCCCTACGAATGAGCAGTTCTTC. The chain couples TRBV7-8 to TRBJ2-1; D gene unclear. V was shortened by 5 bases and J by 7 bases, with 12 bases between the two germline ends. The germline V gene encodes CDR1 SGHVS and CDR2 FQNEAQ. This CDR3 has 13 residues.

This clonotype was counted a few times. The chain links TRBV5-4 to TRBJ2-7, with TRBD2 identical over 9 bases. This CDR3 is built from 15 residues. With V trimmed by 4 bases and J by 0 bases, 5 bases remained unmatched. Germline V gene sequence: CDR1 SGHNT, CDR2 YYREEE (reference sequence). This chain's CDR3 is CASSPGTSFSYEQYF. CDR3 coding DNA: TGTGCCAGCAGCCCCGGGACTAGCTTCTCCTACGAGCAGTACTTC.

Here the CDR3 reads CASRTSGSSYNEQYF. The CDR3 coding sequence is TGTGCCAGCAGGACGAGCGGGAGCTCCTACAATGAGCAGTACTTC. The chain has TRBV6-1 and TRBJ2-1; 8 nucleotides match TRBD2. The J call may be faulty, since TRBJ2-7 better matches the DNA end. The CDR3 extends over 15 amino acids. Per the germline V gene, CDR1 is MNHNS and CDR2 is SASEGT.

V gene TRBV6-1 combines with J gene TRBJ1-4; 7 bases fit TRBD1. The germline gives CDR1 MNHNS, CDR2 SASEGT. The CDR3 is 14 amino acids. Unmatched junction bases numbered 9, after V lost 6 bases and J lost 8 bases. The CDR3 reads CASRPTGTLEKLFF. The CDR3 coding sequence is TGTGCCAGCAGACCGACAGGGACTCTAGAAAAACTGTTTTTT.

Written as DNA, the CDR3 is TGTGCCAGCAGTTTATTGAACAGGGTAGTAGATCAGCCCCAGCATTTT. Amino acids: CASSLLNRVVDQPQHF. The chain has TRBV28 and TRBJ1-5; a weak D match, TRBD1 (6 bases). V was pared by 1 base and J by 5 bases, with 15 bases between. The CDR3 is made up of 16 amino acids. Germline V gene data show CDR1 as MDHEN and CDR2 as SYDVKM. The entire variable domain, with the rest obtained from reference TRBV28 and TRBJ1-5, is as follows: DVKVTQSSRYLVKRTGEKVFLECVQDMDHENMFWYRQDPGLGLRLIYFSYDVKMKEKGDIPEGYSVSREKKERFSLILESASTNQTSMYLCASSLLNRVVDQPQHFGDGTRLSIL.